The T cell receptor (beta chain) described here comes from a study of T-cell reconstitution after alpha-beta-depleted transplantation in children. Unique molecular identifiers were incorporated into the prepared TCRbeta library. TCRdb independently ran MiXCR on the PCR reads; one entry per CDR3 protein. The profile covers 500,000 to 600,000 distinct CDR3 sequences, with 15% to 20% appearing a single time and over 3% taken by the ten largest. Concerning this clonotype: Its ends do not fully match the called genes, so a read error is possible.

The CDR3 consists of 17 residues. CDR1 DFQATT and CDR2 SNEGSKA come from the germline V gene (reference sequence). Here the sequenced sample was PBMCs from the stem cell graft donor, taken from the stem cell graft. This clonotype originated in a human donor who donated a stem cell graft to a child with acute lymphoblastic leukemia. V usage is TRBV20-1 and J usage is TRBJ1-5; weak D call: TRBD1 (6 bases). The CDR3 protein is CCARDRGRGLINQPQHF. The CDR3 DNA sequence: TGCTGTGCTAGAGACCGAGGCAGGGGCCTAATTAATCAGCCCCAGCATTTT.